This TCR beta chain was identified during a study of T cell responses to AZD1222 COVID-19 vaccine. Study conclusions and caveats: Repertoires were obtained only post-peak T cell response. In a largely white British group with more females than males, clonal diversity was possibly underestimated.

Second-dose intervals of approximately 4 or approximately 12 weeks were pooled. Measured with immunoSEQ multiplex PCR; TCRdb has only the in-frame clones, and not every one. This repertoire shows 90,000 to 130,000 clones, roughly 93% found once; its top ten account for 2.9%. As for this clone: Antigen specificity is unknown.

This sequence was found in an adult who received the AZD1222 COVID-19 vaccine. The input for sequencing was peripheral blood, taken 28 days after the second AZD1222 dose.

The CDR3 is CASSYSGQPPYGYTF. DNA for the CDR3: TGTGCCAGCAGTTACTCTGGACAGCCGCCCTATGGCTACACCTTC. The V call is TRBV6-2 or TRBV6-3, the J call TRBJ1-2; possibly TRBD1 for D (6 bases). Trimming pared 0 bases from V and 4 bases from J, leaving 12 bases between. Per germline, CDR1 MNHEY and CDR2 SVGEGT. The CDR3 runs 15 residues.